This entry is about one T cell receptor (beta chain). Its antigen is still unknown. This record belongs to a study of monozygotic twins with inflammatory bowel disease. Findings of the study overall: Twin concordance left repertoire similarity unchanged, with limited power a possible explanation for this lack of difference.

TCRdb re-called the 5' RACE reads and gives one entry per CDR3 protein, without DNA. This table lists fewer than 200,000 distinct CDR3 sequences. CDR3 size: 17 residues. Germline values: CDR1 KGHSH, CDR2 LQKENI. The clonotype was recovered from a human donor with ulcerative colitis or Crohn's disease, or a healthy co-twin of an affected twin (not recorded which). The J gene is TRBJ2-7, the V gene TRBV18; TCRdb gives TRBD2 as the D gene, but with no DNA this cannot be confirmed. Specimen: blood. The CDR3: CASSSPRNREGLYEQYF.